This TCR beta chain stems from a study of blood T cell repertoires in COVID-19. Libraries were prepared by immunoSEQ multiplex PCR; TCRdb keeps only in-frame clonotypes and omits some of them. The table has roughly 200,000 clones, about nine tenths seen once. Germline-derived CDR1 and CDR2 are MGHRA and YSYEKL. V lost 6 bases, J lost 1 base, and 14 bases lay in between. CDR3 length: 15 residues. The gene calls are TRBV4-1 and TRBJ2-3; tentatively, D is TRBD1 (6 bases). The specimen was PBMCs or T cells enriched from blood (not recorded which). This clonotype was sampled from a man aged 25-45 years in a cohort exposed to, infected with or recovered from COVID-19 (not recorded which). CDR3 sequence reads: CASSTRDTRTDTQYF. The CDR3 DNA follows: TGCGCCAGCAGTACCCGGGACACCCGCACAGATACGCAGTATTTT.